This T cell receptor beta chain was captured by sequencing in a study of blood T cell repertoires in COVID-19 (dated by TCRdb to 2019 to 2021). Regarding the complete study: The collaborator samples originated in the United States, Italy and Spain and spanned the acute and convalescent phases of COVID-19. HLA class I and class II types, where available, came from metadata supplied by the sample provider rather than from assay-based typing. The prospective study material was composed of cDNA or gDNA derived from T cells, B-cell-depleted T cells, or PBMCs. Samples were obtained from the ongoing ImmuneRACE study (first 160 participants) and from 1,254 subjects provided by 6 global collaborators. The sample metadata nearly always contained a de-identified subject ID, COVID-19 status, age in years and sex. A freely available public database, intended as a resource for researchers studying the immune response to SARS-CoV-2, is where the repertoires were released. Deeply sampled blood TCRbeta repertoires from subjects exposed to, actively infected with, or recovered from COVID-19 were included in the dataset.

From the cysteine through the phenylalanine, the CDR3 covers 16 amino acids. Just CDR3 DNA is preserved here, 48 bases in frame from base 1. The CDR1 and CDR2 encoded by the germline V gene are SGHTA and FQGNSA. The V and J ends are trimmed by 6 bases and 0 bases, leaving 15 bases between them. This clone was detected once. Its antigen is not yet known. The input lacks base qualities; no much larger clone sits a single base away. The full study reports these points: Clinical and demographic metadata were provided uncurated, with the amount varying by source and participant.

TCRbeta CDR3 regions were amplified from genomic DNA using the immunoSEQ Assay, a bias-controlled multiplex PCR. For the original study's pipeline: The number of nucleated cells in each sample was estimated by amplification of reference gene primers within the assay. To quantify the absolute abundance of each unique TCRbeta CDR3 rearrangement, sequence reads were collapsed and filtered. For each sample, productive Simpson clonality was calculated as the square root of Simpson's diversity index over productive rearrangements. What TCRdb holds here is the immuneACCESS table cut down to in-frame rearrangements. Part of the clones is not present; checked against another copy, under half of the missing clones reflect an unresolved V gene, and the others are unexplained. V and J calls and clone size are those listed in that table; D and trimming were worked out from the DNA. The sample table contains 200,000 or so clones; only one count was recorded for 85% to 90% of them. Less than 3.5% of the sample lies in the top ten.

One collaborating source in Seattle enrolled patients during active infection and followed them longitudinally through the course of disease. Whole blood was collected in K2EDTA tubes by collaborating institutions according to the institutions' own protocols. For TCRbeta analysis, collaborator samples were shipped as frozen whole blood, as isolated PBMCs, or as DNA extracted from either sample type. The rearranged chain carries TRBV7-2 and TRBJ2-1; no confident D gene assignment can be made. Input material: peripheral blood. This TCR came from a man in his thirties or forties with COVID-19, enrolled during active disease. The CDR3 protein sequence reads: CASRPPGLSSYNEQFF. The sequenced DNA: TGTGCCAGCAGGCCGCCCGGTCTAAGCTCCTACAATGAGCAGTTCTTC.